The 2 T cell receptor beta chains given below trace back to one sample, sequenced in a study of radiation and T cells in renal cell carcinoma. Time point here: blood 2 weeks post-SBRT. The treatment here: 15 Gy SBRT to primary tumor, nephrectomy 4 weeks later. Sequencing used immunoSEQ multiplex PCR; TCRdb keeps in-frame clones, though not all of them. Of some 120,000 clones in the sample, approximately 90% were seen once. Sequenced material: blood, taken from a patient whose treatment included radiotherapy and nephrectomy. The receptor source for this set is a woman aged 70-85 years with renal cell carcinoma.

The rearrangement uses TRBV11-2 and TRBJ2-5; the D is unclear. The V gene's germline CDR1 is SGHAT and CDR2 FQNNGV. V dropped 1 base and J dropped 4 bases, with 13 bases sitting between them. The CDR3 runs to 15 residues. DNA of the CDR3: TGTGCCAGCAGCTTAGCCCTAGTGTTCGCAGAGACCCAGTACTTC. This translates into CASSLALVFAETQYF.

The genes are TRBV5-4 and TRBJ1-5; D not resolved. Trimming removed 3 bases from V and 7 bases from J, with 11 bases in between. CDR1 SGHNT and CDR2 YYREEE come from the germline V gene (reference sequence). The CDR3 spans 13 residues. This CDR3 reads CASSSGEEQPQHF. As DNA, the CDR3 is TGTGCCAGCAGCTCCGGAGAGGAACAGCCCCAGCATTTT.